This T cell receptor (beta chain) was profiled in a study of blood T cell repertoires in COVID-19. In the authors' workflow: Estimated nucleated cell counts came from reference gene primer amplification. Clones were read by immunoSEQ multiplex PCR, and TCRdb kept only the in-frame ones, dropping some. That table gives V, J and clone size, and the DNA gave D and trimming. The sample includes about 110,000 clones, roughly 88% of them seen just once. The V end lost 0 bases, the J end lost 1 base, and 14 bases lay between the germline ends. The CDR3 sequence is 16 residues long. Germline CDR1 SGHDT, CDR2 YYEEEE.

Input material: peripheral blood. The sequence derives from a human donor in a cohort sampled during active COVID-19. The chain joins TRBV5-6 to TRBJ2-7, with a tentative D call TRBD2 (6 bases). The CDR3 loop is CASSLGWGESSYEQYF. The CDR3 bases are TGTGCCAGCAGCTTGGGGTGGGGGGAGTCTTCCTACGAGCAGTACTTC.